What follows are 5 T cell receptor beta chains derived from one specimen sequenced in a study of blood T cells in healthy people across ages. The use of a sample-barcoded 5' primer and a J-beta primer mix characterized a second PCR of roughly 6 to 11 cycles. TCRdb passed the 5' RACE reads through MiXCR, listing each CDR3 protein once. The sample yields about 800,000 distinct CDR3 sequences, about 25% seen once. This sample also belongs to another study, concerning T cells of mothers and their children.

What was sequenced was blood. The origin of the receptors is a boy younger than 18 in good health.

V gene TRBV4-1 combines with J gene TRBJ1-5, with TRBD1 as a possible D gene (5 bases). The CDR3 is 16 amino acids. V gave up 0 bases and J gave up 5 bases, with 14 bases separating them. Germline-derived CDR1 and CDR2 are MGHRA and YSYEKL. CDR3 amino acids: CASSQDRGRDDQPQHF. The CDR3 nucleotides are TGCGCCAGCAGCCAAGATAGGGGACGAGATGATCAGCCCCAGCATTTT.

J is TRBJ2-3 and V is TRBV27, with D possibly being TRBD1 (6 bases). The CDR3 has 13 residues. V lost 7 bases, J lost 1 base, and 9 bases lay in between. The germline gives CDR1 MNHEY, CDR2 SMNVEV (reference sequence). The CDR3 region is CASMYRGTDTQYF. The CDR3 DNA is TGTGCCAGCATGTACAGGGGCACAGATACGCAGTATTTT.

This rearrangement joins TRBV7-2 to TRBJ2-7; D not certain. Germline CDR1 and CDR2: SGHTA and FQGNSA. The CDR3 totals 15 residues. With 2 bases removed from V and 1 base from J, the gap between germline ends came to 12 bases. The DNA of the CDR3 is TGTGCCAGCAGCTTACATCGAAGTGGGTCCTACGAGCAGTACTTC. Translated: CASSLHRSGSYEQYF.

Turning to this clonotype: Sequence at one end of the junction differs from germline and may be a read error. The chain couples TRBV7-3 to TRBJ2-6; D ambiguous. Germline CDR1 is SGHTA and CDR2 is FQGTGA. The CDR3 spans 15 residues. The CDR3 loop is CASSLIDSGANVLTF. The CDR3 DNA follows: TGCGCCAGCAGCTTAATCGATTCTGGGGCCAACGTCCTGACTTTC.

Only a few counts were recorded for this clonotype. The chain links TRBV19 to TRBJ1-1; the D is unclear. This CDR3 is 12 amino acids long. The germline V gene encodes CDR1 LNHDA and CDR2 SQIVND (reference sequence). V lost 9 bases and J 6 bases, leaving 14 bases between the germline ends. The CDR3 loop is CASGERRAEAFF. The CDR3 DNA sequence: TGTGCCAGCGGGGAGAGGCGGGCTGAAGCTTTCTTT.